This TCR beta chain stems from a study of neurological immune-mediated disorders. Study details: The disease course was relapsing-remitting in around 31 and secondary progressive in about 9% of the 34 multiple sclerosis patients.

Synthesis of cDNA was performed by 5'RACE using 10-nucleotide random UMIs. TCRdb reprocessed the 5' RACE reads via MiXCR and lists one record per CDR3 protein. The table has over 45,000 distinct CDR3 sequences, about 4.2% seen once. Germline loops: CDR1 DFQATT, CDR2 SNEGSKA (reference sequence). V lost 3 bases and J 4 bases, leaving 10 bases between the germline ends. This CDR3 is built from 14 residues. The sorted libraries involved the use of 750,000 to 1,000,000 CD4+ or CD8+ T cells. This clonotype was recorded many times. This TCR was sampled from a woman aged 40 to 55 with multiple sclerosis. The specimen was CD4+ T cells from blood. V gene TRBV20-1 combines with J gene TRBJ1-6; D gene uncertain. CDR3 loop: CSASRELYNSPLHF. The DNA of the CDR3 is TGCAGTGCTAGCCGGGAGCTATATAATTCACCCCTCCACTTT.